These T cell receptor beta chains were read from a single sample in a study of shared clonotypes between healthy human individuals. Clones were sequenced by immunoSEQ multiplex PCR, and TCRdb holds only the in-frame ones, with some missing. The data show roughly 2,000,000 clones, approximately 95% seen once. Sequencing was done on a sample of naive CD8+ T cells sorted from blood. Receptors originate from a man aged 18 to 29 in good health. The CDR3 runs from the conserved cysteine through the conserved F or W. The D gene is left open where the match is weak. The size of a clone is reported for some rows only, either as once, few or many, or as a class for expanded clones.

size,V,D,J,CDR3,DNA
-,TRBV10-2,-,TRBJ2-3,CASRMGANQDTQYF,TGCGCCAGCAGGATGGGGGCAAACCAAGATACGCAGTATTTT
-,TRBV5-8,-,TRBJ2-4,CASSFPGGGHIQYF,TGTGCCAGCAGCTTCCCAGGAGGAGGCCACATTCAGTACTTC
-,TRBV15,TRBD2,TRBJ2-7,CATSRDWDGINTLGTSGSYEQYF,TGTGCCACCAGCAGAGATTGGGACGGGATTAATACGTTAGGGACTAGCGGCTCCTACGAGCAGTACTTC
once,TRBV7-9,-,TRBJ2-7,CASSLEKGGTYEQYF,TGTGCCAGCAGCTTAGAGAAGGGGGGAACCTACGAGCAGTACTTC
-,TRBV7-9,-,TRBJ1-5,CASSLAHEGTAQPQHF,TGTGCCAGCAGCTTAGCGCACGAAGGGACGGCTCAGCCCCAGCATTTT
-,TRBV29-1,TRBD2,TRBJ2-3,CSVAGLRTDTQYF,TGCAGCGTAGCGGGACTCCGCACAGATACGCAGTATTTT
-,TRBV27,-,TRBJ2-1,CASSFGGPYNEQFF,TGTGCCAGCAGTTTCGGGGGACCCTACAATGAGCAGTTCTTC
-,TRBV7-9,TRBD1,TRBJ2-7,CASSLGGQGNYEQYF,TGTGCCAGCAGCTTAGGAGGACAGGGGAACTACGAGCAGTACTTC
-,TRBV6-1,TRBD2,TRBJ2-5,CASSDPGGLKVETQYF,TGTGCCAGCAGTGACCCGGGGGGGCTTAAGGTGGAGACCCAGTACTTC
-,TRBV19,-,TRBJ1-5,CASSMGHPHLPQHF,TGTGCCAGTAGTATGGGACACCCCCACCTGCCCCAGCATTTT
-,TRBV7-9,TRBD1,TRBJ1-2,CASSSIIGTGYGYTF,TGTGCCAGCAGCTCTATAATCGGGACAGGCTATGGCTACACCTTC
-,TRBV6-5,-,TRBJ1-3,CASSYDTWDTIYF,TGTGCCAGCAGTTACGACACCTGGGACACCATATATTTT
-,TRBV2,-,TRBJ2-7,CASSDGEYEQYF,TGTGCCAGCAGTGATGGCGAATACGAGCAGTACTTC
-,TRBV4-1,TRBD1,TRBJ1-1,CASSQAPGGGGTEAFF,TGCGCCAGCAGCCAAGCCCCGGGAGGGGGCGGCACTGAAGCTTTCTTT
-,TRBV13,-,TRBJ2-7,CASSDDRGEQYF,TGTGCCAGCAGCGACGACAGAGGCGAGCAGTACTTC
-,TRBV4-1,-,TRBJ2-1,CASSQEVDTSYNEQFF,TGCGCCAGCAGCCAAGAGGTGGACACCTCCTACAATGAGCAGTTCTTC
-,TRBV5-4,TRBD1,TRBJ2-1,CASSLTYRGLLNEQFF,TGTGCCAGCAGCTTGACGTACAGGGGCCTACTCAATGAGCAGTTCTTC
-,TRBV4-3,-,TRBJ2-7,CASSQDHGEQYF,TGCGCCAGCAGCCAAGATCACGGCGAGCAGTACTTC
-,TRBV9,-,TRBJ2-1,CASSVKASASDEQFF,TGTGCCAGCAGCGTAAAGGCTAGCGCTTCCGATGAGCAGTTCTTC
-,TRBV5-1,-,TRBJ2-1,CASSTGLNNEQFF,TGCGCCAGCAGCACCGGACTGAACAATGAGCAGTTCTTC
-,TRBV9,-,TRBJ2-7,CASSADGTYEQYF,TGTGCCAGCAGCGCCGACGGTACCTACGAGCAGTACTTC
-,TRBV19,-,TRBJ2-2,CASIPGWDTGELFF,TGTGCCAGTATTCCGGGGTGGGACACCGGGGAGCTGTTTTTT
-,TRBV6-5,-,TRBJ1-1,CASRLGVNTEAFF,TGTGCCAGCAGACTAGGGGTGAACACTGAAGCTTTCTTT
once,TRBV5-4,TRBD2,TRBJ2-7,CASSLGAGSGHEQYF,TGTGCCAGCAGCTTGGGAGCGGGGAGTGGTCACGAGCAGTACTTC
-,TRBV7-2,TRBD1,TRBJ1-2,CASSLIDRGFYGYTF,TGTGCCAGCAGCTTAATTGACAGGGGGTTCTATGGCTACACCTTC
-,TRBV10-3,TRBD1,TRBJ2-7,CAIRGQGDYEQYF,TGTGCCATCAGGGGACAGGGAGATTACGAGCAGTACTTC
-,TRBV11-2,-,TRBJ2-7,CASSLEAGSSYEQYF,TGTGCCAGCAGCTTAGAGGCAGGATCCTCCTACGAGCAGTACTTC
-,TRBV6-1,TRBD1,TRBJ1-5,CASSEGRGGWPQHF,TGTGCCAGCAGTGAGGGTAGAGGGGGCTGGCCCCAGCATTTT
-,TRBV19,-,TRBJ2-5,CASSPSPGDLQETQYF,TGTGCCAGTAGTCCCTCCCCGGGGGACCTCCAAGAGACCCAGTACTTC
-,TRBV11-2,TRBD2,TRBJ2-5,CASSLKAGEQETQYF,TGTGCCAGCAGCTTAAAAGCGGGGGAACAAGAGACCCAGTACTTC
-,TRBV29-1,-,TRBJ1-1,CSVLTGANTEAFF,TGCAGCGTCTTGACAGGCGCGAACACTGAAGCTTTCTTT
-,TRBV7-8,-,TRBJ2-1,CASSLRDNEQFF,TGTGCCAGCAGCTTGCGGGACAATGAGCAGTTCTTC
-,TRBV4-3,TRBD2,TRBJ2-7,CASSQERGGYEQYF,TGCGCCAGCAGCCAAGAACGGGGGGGGTACGAGCAGTACTTC
-,TRBV4-3,-,TRBJ2-3,CASSQGSRIAEGTDTQYF,TGCGCCAGCAGCCAAGGTTCGAGGATCGCGGAGGGGACAGATACGCAGTATTTT
once,TRBV7-8,TRBD2,TRBJ2-5,CASSLWEGDQETQYF,TGTGCCAGCAGCTTATGGGAGGGCGACCAAGAGACCCAGTACTTC
-,TRBV5-6,-,TRBJ2-1,CASSLSSYNEQFF,TGTGCCAGCAGCTTATCTTCCTACAATGAGCAGTTCTTC
-,TRBV7-9,TRBD1,TRBJ1-1,CASRERDSNTEAFF,TGTGCCAGCAGAGAAAGGGACAGCAACACTGAAGCTTTCTTT
-,TRBV6-6,TRBD2,TRBJ2-7,CASSLTSDPYEQYF,TGTGCCAGCAGTCTGACTAGCGATCCCTACGAGCAGTACTTC
-,TRBV7-2,-,TRBJ1-1,CASSPMPNTEAFF,TGTGCCAGCAGCCCAATGCCAAACACTGAAGCTTTCTTT
-,TRBV13,TRBD2,TRBJ2-1,CASSPWTSGAHNEQFF,TGTGCCAGCAGCCCCTGGACTAGCGGGGCTCACAATGAGCAGTTCTTC
-,TRBV2,TRBD1,TRBJ2-7,CATSIGTGNSYEQYF,TGTGCCACTTCGATAGGGACAGGGAACTCCTACGAGCAGTACTTC
-,TRBV5-4,-,TRBJ1-4,CASSQTPGQSNEKLFF,TGTGCCAGCAGCCAAACTCCGGGACAATCTAATGAAAAACTGTTTTTT
once,TRBV5-4,-,TRBJ2-7,CASSYLGVGWPEEQYF,TGTGCCAGCAGCTATTTGGGGGTAGGTTGGCCAGAGGAGCAGTACTTC
-,TRBV28,TRBD2,TRBJ2-3,CASSLSSGRGTDTQYF,TGTGCCAGCAGTTTAAGTAGCGGGAGGGGCACAGATACGCAGTATTTT
-,TRBV9,-,TRBJ2-7,CASSPGEMYEQYF,TGTGCCAGTTCCCCAGGGGAAATGTACGAGCAGTACTTC
-,TRBV19,TRBD2,TRBJ2-1,CASTDWGLAERNEQFF,TGTGCCAGTACCGATTGGGGACTAGCGGAAAGGAATGAGCAGTTCTTC
-,TRBV4-1,-,TRBJ2-5,CASSHPGSSFETQYF,TGCGCCAGCAGCCATCCAGGAAGTAGCTTTGAGACCCAGTACTTC
-,TRBV27,TRBD2,TRBJ2-7,CASSLSGRGEEQYF,TGTGCCAGCAGTTTATCCGGCCGGGGGGAAGAGCAGTACTTC